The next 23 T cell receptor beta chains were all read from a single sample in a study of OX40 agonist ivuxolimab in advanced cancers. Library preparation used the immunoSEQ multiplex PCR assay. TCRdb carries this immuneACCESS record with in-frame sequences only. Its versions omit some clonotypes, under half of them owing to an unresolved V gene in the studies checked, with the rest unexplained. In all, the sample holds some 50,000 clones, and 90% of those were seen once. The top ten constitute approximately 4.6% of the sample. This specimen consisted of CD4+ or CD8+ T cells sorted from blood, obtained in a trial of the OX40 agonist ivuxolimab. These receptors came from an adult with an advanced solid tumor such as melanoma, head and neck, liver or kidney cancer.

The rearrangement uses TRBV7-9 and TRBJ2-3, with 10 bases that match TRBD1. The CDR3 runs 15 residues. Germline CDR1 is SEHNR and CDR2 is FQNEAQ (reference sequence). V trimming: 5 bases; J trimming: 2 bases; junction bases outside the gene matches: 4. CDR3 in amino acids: CASSRGQGNTDTQYF. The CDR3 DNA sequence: TGTGCCAGCAGCCGGGGACAGGGGAACACAGATACGCAGTATTTT.

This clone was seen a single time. CDR3 sequence (DNA): TGTGCCAGCAGTTTTTTTAGGAGGGACAGATCGCCGGAAGCTTTCTTT. It specifies CASSFFRRDRSPEAFF. The rearrangement links TRBV28 to TRBJ1-1; 7 nucleotides agree with TRBD1. The V gene's germline CDR1 is MDHEN and CDR2 SYDVKM. J was trimmed by 8 bases and V by 3 bases; bases with no gene match: 15. The CDR3 is 16 amino acids.

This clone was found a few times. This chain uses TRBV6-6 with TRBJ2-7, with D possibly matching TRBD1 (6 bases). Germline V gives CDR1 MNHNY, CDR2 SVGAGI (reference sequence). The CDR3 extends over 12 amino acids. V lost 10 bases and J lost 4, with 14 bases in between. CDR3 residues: CATWPGQYEQYF. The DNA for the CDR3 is TGTGCCACCTGGCCCGGACAGTACGAGCAGTACTTC.

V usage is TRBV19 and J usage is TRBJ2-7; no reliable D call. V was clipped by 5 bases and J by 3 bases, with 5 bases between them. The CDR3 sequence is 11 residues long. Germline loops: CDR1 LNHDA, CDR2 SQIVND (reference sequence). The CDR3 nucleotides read TGTGCCAGTAGTTCACGCTACGAGCAGTACTTC. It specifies CASSSRYEQYF.

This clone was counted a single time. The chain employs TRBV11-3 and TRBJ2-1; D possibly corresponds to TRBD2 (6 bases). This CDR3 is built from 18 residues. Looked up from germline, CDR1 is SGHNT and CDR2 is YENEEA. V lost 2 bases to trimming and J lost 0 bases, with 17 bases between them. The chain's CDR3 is CASSLPRDFLYSYNEQFF. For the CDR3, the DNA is TGTGCCAGCAGCTTACCCCGGGACTTCCTATACTCCTACAATGAGCAGTTCTTC.

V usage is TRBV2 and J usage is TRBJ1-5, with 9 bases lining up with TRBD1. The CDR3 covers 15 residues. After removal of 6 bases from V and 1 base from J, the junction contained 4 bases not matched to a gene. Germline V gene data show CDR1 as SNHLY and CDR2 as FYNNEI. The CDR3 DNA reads TGTGCCAGCAGGGGACAGGGTTTGAGCAATCAGCCCCAGCATTTT. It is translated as CASRGQGLSNQPQHF. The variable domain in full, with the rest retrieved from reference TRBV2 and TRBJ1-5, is EPEVTQTPSHQVTQMGQEVILRCVPISNHLYFYWYRQILGQKVEFLVSFYNNEISEKSEIFDDQFSVERPDGSNFTLKIRSTKLEDSAMYFCASRGQGLSNQPQHFGDGTRLSIL.

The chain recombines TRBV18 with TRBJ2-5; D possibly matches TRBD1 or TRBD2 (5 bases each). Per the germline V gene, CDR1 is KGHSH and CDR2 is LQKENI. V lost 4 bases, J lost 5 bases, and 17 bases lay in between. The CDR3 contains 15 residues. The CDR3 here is CASSLQSGTAETQYF. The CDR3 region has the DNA TGTGCCAGCTCACTTCAATCCGGGACCGCGGAGACCCAGTACTTC. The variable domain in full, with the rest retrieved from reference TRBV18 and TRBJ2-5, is NAGVMQNPRHLVRRRGQEARLRCSPMKGHSHVYWYRQLPEEGLKFMVYLQKENIIDESGMPKERFSAEFPKEGPSILRIQQVVRGDSAAYFCASSLQSGTAETQYFGPGTRLLVL.

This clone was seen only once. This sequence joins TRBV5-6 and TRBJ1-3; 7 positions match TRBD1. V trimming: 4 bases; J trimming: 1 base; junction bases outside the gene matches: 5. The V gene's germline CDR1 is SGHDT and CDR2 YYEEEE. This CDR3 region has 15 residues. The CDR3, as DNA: TGTGCCAGCAGCAGGGGACAGCTTTCTGGAAACACCATATATTTT. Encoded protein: CASSRGQLSGNTIYF.

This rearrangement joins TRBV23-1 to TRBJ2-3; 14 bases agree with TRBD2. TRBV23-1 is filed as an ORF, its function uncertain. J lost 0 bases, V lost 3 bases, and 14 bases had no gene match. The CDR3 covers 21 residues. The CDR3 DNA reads TGCGCCAGCAGTCACCCTAGACTAGCGGGAGGGCTTCCAACTAGCACAGATACGCAGTATTTT. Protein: CASSHPRLAGGLPTSTDTQYF.

CDR3 loop: CASSQDGDRGRSWGSYEQYF. CDR3 bases: TGTGCCAGCAGCCAAGATGGGGACAGGGGGCGAAGCTGGGGGTCCTACGAGCAGTACTTC. The genes are TRBV14 and TRBJ2-7, with 12 bases that match TRBD1. After removal of 0 bases from V and 1 base from J, the junction contained 13 bases not matched to a gene. The germline V gene encodes CDR1 SGHDN and CDR2 FVKESK. This CDR3 region has 20 residues. Complete variable domain (other parts from reference TRBV14 and TRBJ2-7): EAGVTQFPSHSVIEKGQTVTLRCDPISGHDNLYWYRRVMGKEIKFLLHFVKESKQDESGMPNNRFLAERTGGTYSTLKVQPAELEDSGVYFCASSQDGDRGRSWGSYEQYFGPGTRLTVT.

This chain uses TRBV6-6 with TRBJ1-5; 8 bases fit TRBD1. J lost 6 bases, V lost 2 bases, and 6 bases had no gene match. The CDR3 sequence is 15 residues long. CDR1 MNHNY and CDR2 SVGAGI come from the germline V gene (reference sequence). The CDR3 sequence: CASSYDYRGGQPQHF. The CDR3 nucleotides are TGTGCCAGCAGTTACGATTACAGGGGGGGTCAGCCCCAGCATTTT.

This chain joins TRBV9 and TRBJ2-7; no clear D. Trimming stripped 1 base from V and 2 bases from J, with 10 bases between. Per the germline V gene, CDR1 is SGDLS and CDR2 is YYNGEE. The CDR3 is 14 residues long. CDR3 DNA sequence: TGTGCCAGCAGCGTACAAGGCGGACCCTACGAGCAGTACTTC. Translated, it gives CASSVQGGPYEQYF.

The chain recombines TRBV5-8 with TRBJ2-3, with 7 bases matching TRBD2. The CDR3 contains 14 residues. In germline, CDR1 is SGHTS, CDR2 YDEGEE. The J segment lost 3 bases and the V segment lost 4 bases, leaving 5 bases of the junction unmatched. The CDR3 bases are TGTGCCAGCAGCCCGGGGGGTAGAACAGATACGCAGTATTTT. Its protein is CASSPGGRTDTQYF.

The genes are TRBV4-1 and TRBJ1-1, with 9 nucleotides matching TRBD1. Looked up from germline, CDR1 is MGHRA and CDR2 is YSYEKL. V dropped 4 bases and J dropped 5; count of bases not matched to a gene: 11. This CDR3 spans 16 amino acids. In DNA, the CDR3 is TGCGCCAGCAGCCCCGTTACAGGGGGCGCGGAGACTGAAGCTTTCTTT. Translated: CASSPVTGGAETEAFF.

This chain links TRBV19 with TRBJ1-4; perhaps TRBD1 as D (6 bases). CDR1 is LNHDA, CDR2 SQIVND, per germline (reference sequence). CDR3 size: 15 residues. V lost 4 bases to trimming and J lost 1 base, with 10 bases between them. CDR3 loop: CASSRGGKTNEKLFF. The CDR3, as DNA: TGTGCCAGTAGTAGAGGGGGAAAAACTAATGAAAAACTGTTTTTT.

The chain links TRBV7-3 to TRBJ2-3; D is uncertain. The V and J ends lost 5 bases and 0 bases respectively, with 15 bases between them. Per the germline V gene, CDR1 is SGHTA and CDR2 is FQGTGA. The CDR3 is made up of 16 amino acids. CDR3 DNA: TGTGCCAGCAGCGAGCTCCTAGGGATAAGCACAGATACGCAGTATTTT. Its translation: CASSELLGISTDTQYF.

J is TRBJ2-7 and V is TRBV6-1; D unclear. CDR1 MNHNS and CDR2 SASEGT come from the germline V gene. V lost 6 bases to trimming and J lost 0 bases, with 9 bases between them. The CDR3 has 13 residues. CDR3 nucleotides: TGTGCCAGCAGCGTAGACACCTCCTACGAGCAGTACTTC. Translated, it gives CASSVDTSYEQYF.

For the CDR3, the DNA is TGTGCCAGCAGCTTGGGTGGGGGTCGACAAGAGACCCAGTACTTC. It yields the protein CASSLGGGRQETQYF. The chain is built from TRBV5-4 and TRBJ2-5, with D possibly called TRBD1 or TRBD2 (5 bases each). CDR3 length: 15 residues. V was shortened by 0 bases and J by 2 bases, with 11 bases between the two germline ends. Germline V gene data show CDR1 as SGHNT and CDR2 as YYREEE (reference sequence).

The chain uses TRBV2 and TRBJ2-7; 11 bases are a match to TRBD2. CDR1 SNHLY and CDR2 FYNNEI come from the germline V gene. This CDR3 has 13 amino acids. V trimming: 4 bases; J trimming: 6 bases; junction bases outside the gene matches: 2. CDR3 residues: CASSASGRLEQYF. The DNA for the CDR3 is TGTGCCAGCAGTGCTAGCGGGAGGCTCGAGCAGTACTTC.

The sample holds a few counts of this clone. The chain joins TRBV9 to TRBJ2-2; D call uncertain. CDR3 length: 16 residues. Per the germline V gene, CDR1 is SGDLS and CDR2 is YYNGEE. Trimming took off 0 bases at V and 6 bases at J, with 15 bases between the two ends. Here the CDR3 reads CASSVGTGLWAGELFF. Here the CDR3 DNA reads TGTGCCAGCAGCGTAGGGACCGGGCTTTGGGCCGGGGAGCTGTTTTTT.

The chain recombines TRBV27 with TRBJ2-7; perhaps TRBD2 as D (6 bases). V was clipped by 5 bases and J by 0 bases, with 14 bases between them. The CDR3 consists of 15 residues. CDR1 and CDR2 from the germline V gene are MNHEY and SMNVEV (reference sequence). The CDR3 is CASSPWGRSSYEQYF. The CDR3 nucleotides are TGTGCCAGCAGTCCATGGGGGAGGAGCTCCTACGAGCAGTACTTC.

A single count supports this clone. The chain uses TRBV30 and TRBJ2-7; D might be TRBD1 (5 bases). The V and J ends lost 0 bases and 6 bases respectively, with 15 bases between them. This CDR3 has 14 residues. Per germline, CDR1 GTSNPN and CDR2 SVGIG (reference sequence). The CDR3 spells CAWSVWGAGLEQYF. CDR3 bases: TGTGCCTGGAGTGTCTGGGGCGCAGGGCTCGAGCAGTACTTC.

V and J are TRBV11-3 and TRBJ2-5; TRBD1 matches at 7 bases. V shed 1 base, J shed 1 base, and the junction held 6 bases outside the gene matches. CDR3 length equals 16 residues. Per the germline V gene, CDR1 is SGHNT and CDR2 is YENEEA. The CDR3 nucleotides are TGTGCCAGCAGCTTAGTTGGGTGGGACAGCCAAGAGACCCAGTACTTC. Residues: CASSLVGWDSQETQYF.